This T cell receptor (beta chain) came from a study of early T cells in non-severe SARS-CoV-2 infection. Study context: Sequencing of bulk RNA from unsorted whole blood was done, without chain pairing.

The library protocol tagged individual cDNA molecules with unique molecular identifiers. TCRdb re-derived calls from the 5' RACE reads in MiXCR, one entry per CDR3 protein. There are about 60,000 distinct CDR3 sequences in the sample; roughly 5.5% occur only once, and approximately 6.3% lies in the top ten. At least ten counts were recorded for this clonotype. The antigen remains unidentified. General observations from the study: Anti-spike CD8 responses were favored in VDJdb matching, and private and CD4 specificities were missed.

Sequenced sample: whole blood. The sequence was obtained from an adult who was a healthcare worker with PCR-confirmed SARS-CoV-2 infection or an uninfected control (not recorded which).

This chain's CDR3 is CASSETGGALVDILHF. The CDR3 DNA reads as TGTGCCAGCAGTGAAACAGGGGGAGCTCTAGTGGATATCCTCCACTTT. The rearrangement joins TRBV6-1 to TRBJ1-6, with 8 nucleotides matching TRBD1. CDR1 and CDR2 from the germline V gene are MNHNS and SASEGT. This CDR3 spans 16 amino acids. Trimming took 2 bases from V and 15 from J; bases not matched to a gene: 15.